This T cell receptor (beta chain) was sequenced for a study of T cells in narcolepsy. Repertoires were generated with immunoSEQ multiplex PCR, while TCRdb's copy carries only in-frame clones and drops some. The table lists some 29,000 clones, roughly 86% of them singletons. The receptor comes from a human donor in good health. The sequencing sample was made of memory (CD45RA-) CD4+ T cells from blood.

The CDR3, as DNA: TGCGCCAGCAGCTCTACTGACGGACTCGGGACGCAGTATTTT. This translates into CASSSTDGLGTQYF. The J gene is TRBJ2-3, the V gene TRBV5-1; D perhaps matches TRBD2 (5 bases). Trimming took off 3 bases at V and 9 bases at J, with 17 bases between the two ends. Looked up from germline, CDR1 is SGHRS and CDR2 is YFSETQ. The length of the CDR3 is 14 residues.